This T cell receptor (beta chain) appears in the sequencing data of a study of neurological immune-mediated disorders. Time point denoted: technical triplicate 2. V shed 0 bases and J shed 1 base, with 9 bases lying between them. The CDR3 has 14 residues. Germline CDR1 is DFQATT and CDR2 is SNEGSKA (reference sequence). Synthesis of cDNA was accomplished via 5'RACE employing 10-nucleotide random UMIs. Each sequencing run yielded over 190 million TCR-beta sequences from 15-18 subjects. Each CDR3 protein is one row after TCRdb ran MiXCR on the 5' RACE reads. The sample has about 55,000 distinct CDR3 sequences; less than 25% are singletons. Findings of the study overall: Because no CDR3 amino acid sequences were shared across subjects by expanded clones, private repertoires were suggested in all groups. The greatest degree of TCR clonal expansion was observed in HTLV-1-associated myelopathy, with the lowest in multiple sclerosis, below that of healthy controls.

This clonotype has more than one count but fewer than ten. The antigen remains unidentified. The TCR sequence derives from a man in his fifties or sixties with HTLV-1-associated myelopathy (HAM/TSP). The rearrangement joins TRBV20-1 to TRBJ1-1; D is uncertain. Sequences were obtained from PBMCs. CDR3 nucleotides: TGCAGTGCTAGAGATGACTCGAGGAACACTGAAGCTTTCTTT. It yields the protein CSARDDSRNTEAFF.